A selection of T cell receptor beta chains follows, all from one sample in a study of blood T cell repertoires in COVID-19. TCRdb keeps only in-frame clones here, not all; method: immunoSEQ multiplex PCR. The sample comprises roughly 200,000 clones, 85% to 90% of which are singletons, and roughly 2.9% rests with the top ten. The sample was peripheral blood. The receptors originated from a woman between 25 and 40 years old with active or convalescent COVID-19. Both conserved end residues are part of each CDR3. A D gene is named only where the DNA matches it firmly. Size tells how often a clone was seen (once, few, many) or the class of an expanded clone, and some rows leave it out.

CDR3 length,D gene,clone size,V gene,J gene,CDR3 DNA,CDR3 protein
18,TRBD2,.,TRBV10-2,TRBJ2-1,TGCGCCAGCACTTCTAGGGGGTTGGGACTAGCGGGAGCCAGGGAGCAGTTCTTC,CASTSRGLGLAGAREQFF
14,.,.,TRBV2,TRBJ1-4,TGTGCCAGCAGTGTTCAGGGGACTAATGAAAAACTGTTTTTT,CASSVQGTNEKLFF
17,TRBD2,.,TRBV11-2,TRBJ2-7,TGTGCCAGCAGCTTAGATCCCCCTAGCGGGAGGGCCTATGAGCAGTACTTC,CASSLDPPSGRAYEQYF
15,.,.,TRBV5-4,TRBJ2-7,TGTGCCAGCAGCCCCACCCCCGGGGGAACCTACGAGCAGTACTTC,CASSPTPGGTYEQYF
12,.,.,TRBV19,TRBJ1-1,TGTGCCAGTAGTCGGACAGTGGTGGAAGCTTTCTTT,CASSRTVVEAFF
20,.,once,TRBV28,TRBJ1-1,TGTGCCAGCAGCCCTCGCGATTACAGGAGCGTAGGCAAGATGAACACTGAAGCTTTCTTT,CASSPRDYRSVGKMNTEAFF
13,.,.,TRBV6-5,TRBJ2-7,TGTGCCAGCAGTAGGGGGGGGGCCAACGAGCAGTACTTC,CASSRGGANEQYF
15,TRBD1,few,TRBV7-9,TRBJ2-1,TGTGCCAGCAGCTTTGCCGGACAGGGCCATTATGAGCAGTTCTTC,CASSFAGQGHYEQFF
14,.,.,TRBV7-2,TRBJ1-5,TGTGCCAGCAGAACGACGGCGGACAATCAGCCCCAGCATTTT,CASRTTADNQPQHF
15,TRBD1,.,TRBV5-1,TRBJ1-1,TGCGCCAGCAGCCTAGCCGGGACAGGGAACACTGAAGCTTTCTTT,CASSLAGTGNTEAFF
14,.,.,TRBV2,TRBJ1-1,TGTGCCAGCAGCGGGGAGAGGGGGGGAACTGAAGCTTTCTTT,CASSGERGGTEAFF
15,.,.,TRBV7-9,TRBJ2-7,TGTGCCAGCAGCCCCCGGACAGCTCGCTCCTACGAGCAGTACTTC,CASSPRTARSYEQYF
15,TRBD1,.,TRBV7-9,TRBJ1-6,TGTGCCAGCAACGCGGGACAGGCCTCTAATTCACCCCTCCACTTT,CASNAGQASNSPLHF
12,.,.,TRBV5-6,TRBJ1-1,TGTGCCAGCAGCTTGACGGGAACTGAAGCTTTCTTT,CASSLTGTEAFF
14,TRBD2,.,TRBV5-6,TRBJ2-1,TGTGCCAGCAGCTTGCTAGCGGATTACAATGAGCAGTTCTTC,CASSLLADYNEQFF
16,.,.,TRBV5-1,TRBJ2-2,TGCGCCAGCAGCGCGAGACCCCAGGGGAACACCGGGGAGCTGTTTTTT,CASSARPQGNTGELFF
15,TRBD1,.,TRBV2,TRBJ2-7,TGTGCCAGCAGCTATAGGACAGGGGAAAATAACGAGCAGTACTTC,CASSYRTGENNEQYF
14,.,.,TRBV24-1,TRBJ1-1,TGTGCCACCAGTGATTCCAGGGTCAACACTGAAGCTTTCTTT,CATSDSRVNTEAFF
13,TRBD2,.,TRBV11-2,TRBJ2-1,TGTGCCAGCAGCGACCGGGACTATCATGAGCAGTTCTTC,CASSDRDYHEQFF
13,.,.,TRBV3-1/TRBV3-2,TRBJ2-7,TGTGCCAGCAGCCAAGCAGTCCCCTACGAGCAGTACTTC,CASSQAVPYEQYF
14,.,.,TRBV3-1/TRBV3-2,TRBJ2-4,TGTGCCAGCAGCCGGCAGGGGAGCAAAAACATTCAGTACTTC,CASSRQGSKNIQYF
17,.,once,TRBV18,TRBJ2-6,TGTGCCAGCTCACCAAGTCTGGGGCCGACTGGGGCCAACGTCCTGACTTTC,CASSPSLGPTGANVLTF
16,TRBD2,once,TRBV11-2,TRBJ2-7,TGTGCCAGCAGCTTAGATCTGCGAGCGGGAGTCCACGAGCAGTACTTC,CASSLDLRAGVHEQYF
15,.,.,TRBV5-1,TRBJ1-1,TGCGCCAGCAGCCTGTACCAGACAGGGAACACTGAAGCTTTCTTT,CASSLYQTGNTEAFF
19,.,.,TRBV21-1,TRBJ2-6,TGTGCCAGCAGCTCTCGGACAGGGGCTTGTATCTGTGGGGCCAACGTCCTGACTTTC,CASSSRTGACICGANVLTF
15,TRBD1,.,TRBV7-6,TRBJ1-1,TGTGCCAGCAGCTCTATAGGGACAGGGGGCACTGAAGCTTTCTTT,CASSSIGTGGTEAFF
14,TRBD1,.,TRBV2,TRBJ1-5,TGTGCCAGCAGTGGGACAGGCGGTTGGCAGCCCCAGCATTTT,CASSGTGGWQPQHF
16,TRBD2,once,TRBV7-9,TRBJ2-1,TGTGCCAGCAGCCCCCCCGTTAGCGGGAGGGCGACTGAGCAGTTCTTC,CASSPPVSGRATEQFF
15,.,.,TRBV7-6,TRBJ1-1,TGTGCCAGCAGCTTAGAACTCGATTTGAACACTGAAGCTTTCTTT,CASSLELDLNTEAFF
16,TRBD1,.,TRBV28,TRBJ2-7,TGTGCCAGCATTAAAGACAGGGGGCGTTCGGACTACGAGCAGTACTTC,CASIKDRGRSDYEQYF
13,.,.,TRBV30,TRBJ2-7,TGTGCCTGGAGTGTACTCGGAGGGATCGAGCAGTACTTC,CAWSVLGGIEQYF
15,TRBD1,.,TRBV19,TRBJ1-1,TGTGCCAGTAGAGCCGACAGGGCTGGGAACACTGAAGCTTTCTTT,CASRADRAGNTEAFF